The clone carrying this T cell receptor (beta chain) is classed as medium-sized. Antigen: not known. No cell fractionation was done, so the repertoire covers all unsorted peripheral blood T cells. This sample was taken from a study of HIV-infected patients and healthy controls. Study-wide points: Healthy controls carried many MAIT alpha-chain CDR3s, while HIV+ repertoires had few.

Approximately 500 ng RNA was reverse transcribed with alpha and beta constant-region primers. Each of the alpha and beta chains got its own library through chain-specific third strand synthesis with indices. TCRdb reprocessed the 5' RACE reads with MiXCR, giving one entry per CDR3 protein. The table has some 15,000 distinct CDR3 sequences, around 9.2% seen once. The TCR sequence derives from an adult in good health. Sample: blood.

The CDR3 DNA follows: TGTGCCAGCAGTTTATCTGCAGGGGCCTACGAGCAGTACTTC. This codes for CASSLSAGAYEQYF. The chain has TRBV28 and TRBJ2-7; tentatively, D is TRBD1 (6 bases). V gave up 1 base and J gave up 2 bases, with 9 bases separating them. The CDR3 contains 14 residues. The V gene's germline CDR1 is MDHEN and CDR2 SYDVKM. The entire variable domain, with the rest obtained from reference TRBV28 and TRBJ2-7, is as follows: DVKVTQSSRYLVKRTGEKVFLECVQDMDHENMFWYRQDPGLGLRLIYFSYDVKMKEKGDIPEGYSVSREKKERFSLILESASTNQTSMYLCASSLSAGAYEQYFGPGTRLTVT.